The 21 T cell receptor beta chains listed next were all sequenced from one sample in a study of blood T cell repertoires in COVID-19. The data were produced by immunoSEQ multiplex PCR, yet TCRdb's version contains in-frame clones alone and is incomplete. In the table there are around 30,000 clones, approximately 90% of which are singletons. The material sequenced was peripheral blood. These receptors originate from a man aged 55 to 69 with acute or convalescent COVID-19.

This chain connects TRBV2 to TRBJ1-5; D might be TRBD1 (6 bases). Germline values: CDR1 SNHLY, CDR2 FYNNEI. This CDR3 has 15 residues. Trimming removed 5 bases from V and 2 bases from J, with 13 bases in between. This chain's CDR3 is CASSIDRIGNQPQHF. The CDR3 DNA is TGTGCCAGCAGTATCGACAGGATCGGCAATCAGCCCCAGCATTTT. Based on the CDR3 plus reference TRBV2 and TRBJ1-5, the full variable domain is EPEVTQTPSHQVTQMGQEVILRCVPISNHLYFYWYRQILGQKVEFLVSFYNNEISEKSEIFDDQFSVERPDGSNFTLKIRSTKLEDSAMYFCASSIDRIGNQPQHFGDGTRLSIL.

J is TRBJ2-7 and V is TRBV18, with 7 bases lining up with TRBD2. Trimming took 3 bases from V and 7 from J; bases not matched to a gene: 12. Per germline, CDR1 KGHSH and CDR2 LQKENI. The CDR3 sequence is 15 residues long. CDR3 nucleotide sequence: TGTGCCAGCTCACCCTCCGGAGCGGGGCGCTCTGAGCAGTACTTC. Translated: CASSPSGAGRSEQYF.

This clone was seen once. This chain links TRBV18 with TRBJ1-1; possible D gene TRBD1, 6 bases. This CDR3 is 14 amino acids long. Germline assignment: CDR1 KGHSH and CDR2 LQKENI. The V end was cut by 4 bases, the J end by 1 base, with 10 bases between. The CDR3 here is CASSRGQGNTEAFF. CDR3 sequence (DNA): TGTGCCAGCTCACGGGGGCAGGGGAACACTGAAGCTTTCTTT.

The chain has TRBV11-3 and TRBJ2-3; no definite D call. CDR3 size: 13 residues. In germline, CDR1 is SGHNT, CDR2 YENEEA. V dropped 5 bases and J dropped 6 bases, with 12 bases sitting between them. CDR3 loop: CASSNLPGDTQYF. The CDR3 DNA reads TGTGCCAGCAGCAACCTTCCCGGGGATACGCAGTATTTT.

The V and J genes are TRBV11-2 and TRBJ2-2, with 9 bases fitting TRBD1. CDR3 length: 16 amino acids. Losses at the gene ends were 3 bases for V and 5 bases for J; bases not matched to a gene: 7. From germline, CDR1 is SGHAT and CDR2 FQNNGV. For the CDR3, the DNA is TGTGCCAGCAGCTTCTACAGGGGGCTGGAAACCGGGGAGCTGTTTTTT. Amino acids: CASSFYRGLETGELFF.

V gene TRBV7-8 combines with J gene TRBJ2-5; D gene ambiguous. The CDR3 is 16 amino acids. Trimming took 1 base from V and 1 from J, leaving 13 bases between them. The germline V gene encodes CDR1 SGHVS and CDR2 FQNEAQ. The CDR3 nucleotides read TGTGCCAGCAGCTTAGAAACCTTCAGTCGCCAAGAGACCCAGTACTTC. Translated, it gives CASSLETFSRQETQYF.

V usage is TRBV19 and J usage is TRBJ1-4, with D maybe TRBD1 (5 bases). Germline CDR1 and CDR2: LNHDA and SQIVND (reference sequence). Trimming cost V 7 bases and J 11 bases, with 11 bases left between them. The CDR3 runs 11 residues. CDR3 DNA: TGTGCCAGTACAACAGGAACGAAACTGTTTTTT. Protein product: CASTTGTKLFF.

The V gene is TRBV5-1, the J gene TRBJ2-2, with D uncertain. This CDR3 has 16 residues. V dropped 4 bases and J dropped 1 base, with 14 bases sitting between them. CDR1 is SGHRS and CDR2 is YFSETQ in the germline V gene. The CDR3 nucleotides read TGCGCCAGCAGCCCCTGGGCACAGATGAACACCGGGGAGCTGTTTTTT. Protein: CASSPWAQMNTGELFF.

The rearrangement links TRBV5-5 to TRBJ2-1; TRBD2 might be the D (6 bases). Germline V gives CDR1 SGHKS, CDR2 YYEKEE (reference sequence). The V and J ends lost 4 bases and 3 bases respectively, with 11 bases between them. This CDR3 spans 14 amino acids. CDR3 in DNA: TGTGCCAGCAGCGCGGGACCCTACTACAATGAGCAGTTCTTC. Amino acid sequence: CASSAGPYYNEQFF.

The rearrangement joins TRBV3-1 (or the pseudogene TRBV3-2) to TRBJ1-4, with a tentative D call TRBD1 (5 bases). CDR3 length: 14 amino acids. Per germline, CDR1 LGHDT and CDR2 YNNKEL (reference sequence). V was shortened by 2 bases and J by 4 bases, with 8 bases between the two germline ends. CDR3 loop: CASSQRQNNEKLFF. CDR3 nucleotide sequence: TGTGCCAGCAGCCAAAGACAGAATAATGAAAAACTGTTTTTT.

The chain combines TRBV29-1 with TRBJ2-7, with 8 bases matching TRBD2. This CDR3 has 11 residues. Germline CDR1 is SQVTM and CDR2 is ANQGSEA. Losses at the gene ends were 5 bases for V and 4 bases for J; bases not matched to a gene: 1. CDR3 coding DNA: TGCAGCGTTAAGCGGGAGTACGAGCAGTACTTC. Its protein is CSVKREYEQYF.

The chain recombines TRBV6-5 with TRBJ1-1; 7 nucleotides match TRBD1. V gave up 7 bases and J gave up 0 bases; unmatched junction bases: 5. CDR3 length: 14 amino acids. Germline lookup yields CDR1 MNHEY and CDR2 SVGAGI. CDR3 coding DNA: TGTGCCAGCACCCGGACAGGACTGAACACTGAAGCTTTCTTT. Amino acids: CASTRTGLNTEAFF.

The V gene is TRBV28, the J gene TRBJ1-2; no clear D gene. CDR1 is MDHEN and CDR2 is SYDVKM in the germline V gene. V lost 3 bases to trimming and J lost 3 bases, with 5 bases between them. The CDR3 has 12 residues. This CDR3 reads CASSFEDYGYTF. The CDR3 nucleotides are TGTGCCAGCAGTTTTGAGGACTATGGCTACACCTTC.

The chain recombines TRBV19 with TRBJ1-2; possible D gene TRBD1, 5 bases. V was clipped by 7 bases and J by 0 bases, with 12 bases between them. CDR1 is LNHDA and CDR2 is SQIVND in the germline V gene (reference sequence). The CDR3 spans 14 residues. CDR3 protein: CASKDNSANYGYTF. CDR3 DNA: TGTGCCAGTAAGGACAACTCAGCTAACTATGGCTACACCTTC.

The chain employs TRBV9 and TRBJ1-3; D not resolved. Germline-derived CDR1 and CDR2 are SGDLS and YYNGEE. The CDR3 runs to 15 residues. Trimming removed 3 bases from V and 0 bases from J, with 10 bases in between. The CDR3: CASSANTVSGNTIYF. CDR3 nucleotide sequence: TGTGCCAGCAGCGCCAATACGGTCTCTGGAAACACCATATATTTT.

V gene TRBV18 combines with J gene TRBJ2-7; 9 bases are shared with TRBD2. The V gene's germline CDR1 is KGHSH and CDR2 LQKENI. The trim removed 0 bases at V and 5 bases at J, leaving 8 bases unmatched. The CDR3 is 16 residues long. The CDR3 spells CASSPPNAGGRHEQYF. CDR3 bases: TGTGCCAGCTCACCACCCAACGCGGGAGGGCGACACGAGCAGTACTTC.

V gene TRBV19 combines with J gene TRBJ1-5; 9 nucleotides line up with TRBD1. CDR1 and CDR2 from the germline V gene are LNHDA and SQIVND (reference sequence). The CDR3 extends over 16 amino acids. The junction had 3 bases not matched to a gene; V was cut back by 3 bases and J by 0 bases. The CDR3 DNA reads as TGTGCCAGTAGTATGTGGGACAGGGATAGCAATCAGCCCCAGCATTTT. Translation: CASSMWDRDSNQPQHF.

V usage is TRBV19 and J usage is TRBJ2-5; D is unclear. In germline, CDR1 is LNHDA, CDR2 SQIVND (reference sequence). CDR3 length: 14 residues. Trimming removed 5 bases from V and 5 bases from J, with 15 bases in between. DNA of the CDR3: TGTGCCAGTAGTCCCGAGGCGCCCCCTGAGACCCAGTACTTC. Protein product: CASSPEAPPETQYF.

The V gene is TRBV9, the J gene TRBJ1-5, with TRBD1 as a possible D gene (6 bases). The germline V gene encodes CDR1 SGDLS and CDR2 YYNGEE. Trimming shortened V by 3 bases and J by 4 bases, and 14 bases separated the two germline ends. This CDR3 is built from 15 residues. CDR3 nucleotide sequence: TGTGCCAGCAGCGCAGGGGTCCCTTCAAATCAGCCCCAGCATTTT. Its translation is CASSAGVPSNQPQHF. Looking up the rest from reference TRBV9 and TRBJ1-5 gives the full variable domain: DSGVTQTPKHLITATGQRVTLRCSPRSGDLSVYWYQQSLDQGLQFLIQYYNGEERAKGNILERFSAQQFPDLHSELNLSSLELGDSALYFCASSAGVPSNQPQHFGDGTRLSIL.

CDR3 protein: CASRGGAISNQPQHF. The CDR3, as DNA: TGTGCCAGCAGGGGAGGGGCGATTAGCAATCAGCCCCAGCATTTT. V usage is TRBV6-5 and J usage is TRBJ1-5; possible D gene TRBD1, 5 bases. CDR3 length: 15 amino acids. Per the germline V gene, CDR1 is MNHEY and CDR2 is SVGAGI. V lost 6 bases and J lost 0, with 12 bases in between.

The genes are TRBV4-2 and TRBJ2-1; perhaps TRBD1 as D (6 bases). Trimming took off 5 bases at V and 0 bases at J, with 11 bases between the two ends. This CDR3 region has 15 residues. Per germline, CDR1 LGHNA and CDR2 YNFKEQ. The CDR3 reads CASSTQGSSYNEQFF. The DNA of the CDR3 is TGTGCCAGCAGCACACAGGGAAGCTCCTACAATGAGCAGTTCTTC.